The clone carrying this T cell receptor beta chain was seen a handful of times. This sample stems from a study of blood T cell repertoires in COVID-19. Original processing methods: The assay estimated nucleated cells by amplifying reference gene primers. Assay used: immunoSEQ multiplex PCR; TCRdb lists only in-frame clones, some missing. The V and J calls and clone size come from that table; D and trimming were worked out from the DNA. This table has approximately 100,000 clones, around 85% appearing once. Sequences were obtained from peripheral blood. The receptor was derived from an elderly woman with acute or convalescent COVID-19.

This chain's CDR3 is CASSFHSGYTF. The CDR3 DNA is TGTGCCAGCAGTTTTCATTCTGGCTACACCTTC. V usage is TRBV12-3 or TRBV12-4 and J usage is TRBJ1-2; D is unclear. The ends were cut back, 3 bases at V and 7 bases at J, with 6 bases in the middle. The CDR3 is made up of 11 amino acids.